A selection of T cell receptor beta chains follows, all from one sample in a study of blood T cells in healthy people across ages. One entry per CDR3 protein, called by TCRdb with MiXCR from the 5' RACE reads. The sample carries 540,000 or so distinct CDR3 sequences, approximately 25% recorded once. These data are also associated with another study on T cells of mothers and their children.

The sequenced sample was blood. All receptors derive from a boy younger than 18 in good health. The CDR3 runs from the conserved cysteine through the conserved F or W. D genes are given only for firm matches. The size of a clone is reported for some rows only, either as once, few or many, or as a class for expanded clones.

V	D	size	J	CDR3	DNA
TRBV21-1	-	once	TRBJ1-5	CASSKQHNQPQHF	TGTGCCAGCAGCAAACAGCACAATCAGCCCCAGCATTTT
TRBV7-2	TRBD1	many	TRBJ1-2	CASSLGLQGQGTHGYTF	TGTGCCAGCAGCTTAGGCTTGCAGGGACAGGGGACTCATGGCTACACCTTC
TRBV5-6	-	-	TRBJ1-1	CASSSGGYTEAFF	TGTGCCAGCAGCTCGGGGGGCTACACTGAAGCTTTCTTT
TRBV4-3	-	-	TRBJ2-5	CASSRTPARAQETQYF	TGCGCCAGCAGCCGGACACCGGCCAGGGCACAAGAGACCCAGTACTTC
TRBV3-1	-	-	TRBJ2-2	CASSLISSTGELFF	TGTGCCAGCAGCCTCATCTCATCCACCGGGGAGCTGTTTTTT
TRBV7-8	-	-	TRBJ2-1	CASSYGLYDEQFF	TGTGCCAGCAGCTACGGACTCTACGATGAGCAGTTCTTC
TRBV29-1	-	-	TRBJ1-2	CSVVDGYGYTF	TGCAGCGTTGTAGACGGCTATGGCTACACCTTC
TRBV5-5	-	-	TRBJ2-1	CASSLDWEDPYSYNEQFF	TGTGCCAGCAGCTTGGATTGGGAGGACCCGTACTCCTACAATGAGCAGTTCTTC
TRBV9	-	few	TRBJ1-6	CASSDGTVDSSPLHF	TGTGCCAGCAGCGACGGGACGGTGGATAGTTCACCCCTCCACTTT
TRBV18	-	-	TRBJ2-4	CASSPAGIKNIQYF	TGTGCCAGCTCACCGGCAGGGATCAAAAACATTCAGTACTTC
TRBV20-1	TRBD1	few	TRBJ2-1	CSASLGQSYNEQFF	TGCAGTGCTAGTTTGGGACAGAGCTACAATGAGCAGTTCTTC
TRBV9	TRBD2	-	TRBJ2-5	CASSVGEAGRPSCEQYF	TGTGCCAGCAGCGTAGGAGAAGCGGGACGACCCTCTTGTGAGCAGTACTTC
TRBV7-6	-	few	TRBJ1-5	CASSPARGQPQHF	TGTGCCAGCAGCCCCGCGAGGGGTCAGCCCCAGCATTTT
TRBV29-1	TRBD1	few	TRBJ2-2	CSVARGRTNTGELFF	TGCAGCGTTGCCAGGGGGCGAACAAACACCGGGGAGCTGTTTTTT
TRBV28	-	-	TRBJ2-7	CASSNDRDGTYEQYF	TGTGCCAGCAGTAACGACCGGGACGGCACCTACGAGCAGTACTTC
TRBV29-1	-	few	TRBJ2-7	CSVGDHGGGRQYF	TGCAGCGTCGGGGACCACGGAGGGGGCCGGCAGTACTTC
TRBV9	TRBD2	-	TRBJ2-1	CASSVATSAYNEQFF	TGTGCCAGCAGCGTAGCTACTAGCGCCTACAATGAGCAGTTCTTC
TRBV30	-	-	TRBJ2-7	CAWTQGPHEQYF	TGTGCCTGGACACAGGGTCCCCACGAGCAGTACTTC
TRBV29-1	-	few	TRBJ2-7	CSAQSGETYEQYF	TGCAGCGCCCAATCGGGGGAAACCTACGAGCAGTACTTC
TRBV6-6	TRBD1	few	TRBJ2-7	CASSKTGTGGSYEQYF	TGTGCCAGCAGTAAAACCGGGACAGGGGGTTCCTACGAGCAGTACTTC
TRBV3-1	TRBD2	many	TRBJ2-5	CASSRERMTSGIETQYF	TGTGCCAGCAGCCGCGAAAGAATGACTAGCGGGATTGAGACCCAGTACTTC
TRBV28	TRBD2	-	TRBJ2-2	CASSSLGEGNTGELFF	TGTGCCAGCTCATCATTAGGGGAGGGAAACACCGGGGAGCTGTTTTTT
TRBV4-2	TRBD2	-	TRBJ2-3	CASSQDAISGGASDTQYF	TGTGCCAGCAGCCAAGATGCAATTTCGGGAGGGGCGTCGGATACGCAGTATTTT
TRBV12-3/TRBV12-4	-	few	TRBJ1-1	CASSFQGGMNTEAFF	TGTGCCAGCAGTTTTCAGGGAGGGATGAACACTGAAGCTTTCTTT
TRBV20-1	TRBD2	-	TRBJ2-7	CSATGHTGTSGYEQYF	TGCAGTGCTACGGGACATACCGGGACTAGCGGCTACGAGCAGTACTTC
TRBV4-1	-	-	TRBJ2-7	CASSQAVSYEQYF	TGCGCCAGCAGCCAAGCAGTCTCCTACGAGCAGTACTTC
TRBV4-3	-	-	TRBJ1-1	CASSQEPAGGSGKAFF	TGCGCCAGCAGCCAAGAGCCCGCGGGAGGGAGTGGCAAAGCTTTCTTT
TRBV11-2	-	few	TRBJ2-5	CASSKTGTPQETQYF	TGTGCCAGCAGCAAAACGGGGACACCTCAAGAGACCCAGTACTTC
TRBV7-6	-	once	TRBJ1-1	CASSLRGSGQNTEAFF	TGTGCCAGCAGCTTACGCGGCTCGGGACAGAACACTGAAGCTTTCTTT
TRBV2	-	few	TRBJ2-7	CASSDRAASSYEQYF	TGTGCCAGCAGTGACCGGGCGGCAAGCTCCTACGAGCAGTACTTC
TRBV6-2/TRBV6-3	TRBD2	few	TRBJ2-2	CASSRSGGARSGELFF	TGTGCCAGCAGCCGCAGCGGGGGGGCCCGTTCCGGGGAGCTGTTTTTT
TRBV7-9	-	few	TRBJ2-5	CASETSALGGRETQYF	TGTGCCAGCGAGACATCCGCCTTGGGTGGCAGAGAGACCCAGTACTTC
TRBV10-3	TRBD1	many	TRBJ2-7	CAISDPDRGGYEQYF	TGTGCCATCAGTGACCCGGACAGGGGCGGCTACGAGCAGTACTTC
TRBV24-1	-	few	TRBJ2-2	CATSDLSSGELFF	TGTGCCACCAGTGATCTTTCGAGCGGGGAGCTGTTTTTT
TRBV5-1	TRBD1	many	TRBJ2-3	CASSNGQGTDTQYF	TGCGCCAGCAGCAACGGACAGGGAACAGATACGCAGTATTTT
TRBV3-1	TRBD2	few	TRBJ2-7	CASSYGTSGISEQYF	TGTGCCAGCAGCTACGGGACTAGCGGGATTAGCGAGCAGTACTTC
TRBV9	TRBD1	few	TRBJ1-1	CASSVGSNRGTEAFF	TGTGCCAGCAGCGTAGGTAGCAACAGGGGCACTGAAGCTTTCTTT